This T cell receptor beta chain was recorded in a study of T cell responses to AZD1222 COVID-19 vaccine. Generated by immunoSEQ multiplex PCR, the TCRdb table keeps only in-frame clones and is missing some. The table records around 100,000 clones, roughly 86% of them present only once. General study results and limits: Spike-wide vaccine-associated CD4 TCRs dominated at 160-218 and 743-854. Nearly half of spike-specific TCRs reportedly target variant regions that are unmutated in the B.1.351 and B.1.1.7 variants. Baseline seropositivity occurred in only a handful of AZD1222 recipients.

The CDR3 loop spans 12 amino acids. V gave up 0 bases and J gave up 4 bases, with 4 bases separating them. Germline CDR1 reads LGHNA; CDR2 reads YNFKEQ. As to this clone: Its antigen is undetermined.

The TCR comes from an adult who received the MenACWY meningococcal vaccine as a control. This chain connects TRBV4-2 to TRBJ2-7, with D hard to call. The material sequenced was peripheral blood, taken 28 days after the second dose of the MenACWY control vaccine. As DNA, the CDR3 is TGTGCCAGCAGCCAAGATCGATACGAGCAGTACTTC. Protein product: CASSQDRYEQYF.